This T cell receptor beta chain was recovered during a study of T cell repertoires in cytomegalovirus infection. In this sample, this clonotype turned up many times. As yet, its antigen is unknown. With 10 bases clipped from V and 0 bases from J, the junction kept 17 bases outside the gene matches. The CDR3 is 18 amino acids. CDR1 and CDR2 (germline): WNHNN, SYGVQD (reference sequence). TCRdb reprocessed the reads with MiXCR, giving one entry per CDR3 protein. This repertoire shows under 150,000 distinct CDR3 sequences, more than 20% found once; its top ten account for approximately 35%. The source material was PBMCs, sequenced either directly or after in vitro stimulation (not recorded which). This TCR derives from a human donor in good health (CMV status not recorded). Some clones in this sample may be carry-over from other donors' samples. This rearrangement joins TRBV10-1 to TRBJ2-5; 10 bases are shared with TRBD2. As DNA, the CDR3 is TGCGCCATCCTCCTGGGACTAGCGAGCGACCATCACCAAGAGACCCAGTACTTC. It specifies CAILLGLASDHHQETQYF.